These 8 T cell receptor beta chains came from one sample sequenced in a study of cytomegalovirus exposure and HLA in healthy donors. The PCR ran on 60 Vbeta and 13 Jbeta primers. Sequenced by immunoSEQ multiplex PCR; TCRdb stores in-frame clones only, minus some. The data show around 45,000 clones, roughly half seen once. The sequenced material came from PBMCs. These receptors all come from a man aged 55 to 70 in good health and CMV-seronegative.

The J gene is TRBJ1-1, the V gene TRBV7-6; 8 nucleotides align to TRBD1. The CDR3 contains 15 residues. Looked up from germline, CDR1 is SGHVS and CDR2 is FNYEAQ. V trimming: 5 bases; J trimming: 4 bases; junction bases outside the gene matches: 9. The CDR3 reads CASSPGQGVRTEAFF. In DNA, the CDR3 is TGTGCCAGCAGCCCAGGACAGGGTGTGCGCACTGAAGCTTTCTTT.

The genes are TRBV5-1 and TRBJ2-3, with 8 bases lining up with TRBD2. CDR1 is SGHRS and CDR2 is YFSETQ in the germline V gene. This CDR3 contains 14 residues. Trimming at V came to 4 bases and at J to 4 bases, leaving 5 bases not matched to a gene. DNA for the CDR3: TGCGCCAGCAGCGACAGTAGCGGGGCAGATACGCAGTATTTT. Encoded protein: CASSDSSGADTQYF.

This clone turned up a few times. The chain joins TRBV12-5 to TRBJ1-2; 10 bases map to TRBD1. Germline CDR1 reads LGHNT; CDR2 reads FRNRAP. V dropped 0 bases and J dropped 7; count of bases not matched to a gene: 8. The CDR3 contains 16 residues. The CDR3 is CASGLVQGTGVIGYTF. The CDR3 DNA reads as TGTGCTAGTGGTTTGGTACAAGGGACAGGGGTTATTGGCTACACCTTC.

V gene TRBV28 combines with J gene TRBJ2-4; 10 bases fit TRBD1. Germline trimming cut 7 bases from V and 0 bases from J; bases unmatched to any gene: 12. Germline V CDR1 and CDR2: MDHEN, SYDVKM. This CDR3 has 18 residues. CDR3 DNA: TGTGCCAGCACCCCCCCCGGGGACAGGGGCCGAGCCAAAAACATTCAGTACTTC. It codes for CASTPPGDRGRAKNIQYF.

The chain has TRBV4-1 and TRBJ2-3; 8 positions agree with TRBD2. CDR3 length: 17 amino acids. J was trimmed by 4 bases and V by 0 bases; bases with no gene match: 9. From germline, CDR1 is MGHRA and CDR2 YSYEKL. The CDR3 is CASSQDGRSGISDTQYF. The CDR3 nucleotides are TGCGCCAGCAGCCAAGATGGGCGTAGCGGGATCTCAGATACGCAGTATTTT.

The chain carries TRBV6-5 and TRBJ2-1, with D possibly matching TRBD2 (6 bases). The CDR3 runs 16 residues. V lost 0 bases and J lost 8, with 17 bases in between. The germline CDR1 and CDR2 sequences are MNHEY and SVGAGI. The CDR3 region has the DNA TGTGCCAGCAGTTACTCGTTAGGGAGGCCGGGAGATGAGCAGTTCTTC. The encoded protein is CASSYSLGRPGDEQFF.

The rearrangement joins TRBV6-1 to TRBJ1-5, with a possible D match to TRBD1 (6 bases). Germline V gives CDR1 MNHNS, CDR2 SASEGT. V lost 7 bases to trimming and J lost 6 bases, with 19 bases between them. The CDR3 contains 15 residues. Here the CDR3 reads CASIRDQGRGQPQHF. CDR3 bases: TGTGCCAGCATCCGGGACCAGGGGCGAGGTCAGCCCCAGCATTTT.

The J gene is TRBJ2-3, the V gene TRBV4-3; 7 bases are a match to TRBD1. Looked up from germline, CDR1 is LGHNA and CDR2 is YSLEER. The CDR3 consists of 17 residues. V shed 0 bases, J shed 2 bases, and the junction held 8 bases outside the gene matches. For the CDR3, the DNA is TGCGCCAGCAGCCAAGAACAGGGGTCCCTCTCCACAGATACGCAGTATTTT. Its protein is CASSQEQGSLSTDTQYF.